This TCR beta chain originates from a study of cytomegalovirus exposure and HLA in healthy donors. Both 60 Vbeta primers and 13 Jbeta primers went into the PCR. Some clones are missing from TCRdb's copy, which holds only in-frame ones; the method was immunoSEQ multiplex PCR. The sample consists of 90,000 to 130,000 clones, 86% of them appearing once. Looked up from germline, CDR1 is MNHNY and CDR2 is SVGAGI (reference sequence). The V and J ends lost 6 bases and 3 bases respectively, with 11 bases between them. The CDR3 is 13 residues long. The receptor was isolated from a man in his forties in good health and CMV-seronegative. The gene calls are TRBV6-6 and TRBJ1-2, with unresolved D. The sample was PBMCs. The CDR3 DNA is TGTGCCAGCAGCCACGGAACAGACTATGGCTACACCTTC. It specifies CASSHGTDYGYTF.